One and the same sample provided the 21 T cell receptor beta chains below, sequenced in a study of graft-versus-host responses after intestinal transplantation. The protocol was immunoSEQ multiplex PCR, while the TCRdb copy is restricted to in-frame clones and leaves out a portion. The sample records roughly 62,000 clones, 91% being singletons. This sample comprised PBMCs, obtained about 120 days after intestinal transplantation. Source of these receptors: a human patient who received an intestinal transplant, so some T cells may come from the graft donor.

The chain joins TRBV4-2 to TRBJ2-1; 10 nucleotides align to TRBD2. The CDR3 sequence is 15 residues long. With 3 bases clipped from V and 4 bases from J, the junction kept 3 bases outside the gene matches. Germline lookup yields CDR1 LGHNA and CDR2 YNFKEQ. DNA for the CDR3: TGTGCCAGCAGCCACGGGACTAGCGTATACAATGAGCAGTTCTTC. It encodes CASSHGTSVYNEQFF.

V usage is TRBV4-1 and J usage is TRBJ2-1, with a weak D call TRBD2 (6 bases). The CDR3 is 17 residues long. The germline gives CDR1 MGHRA, CDR2 YSYEKL. V was shortened by 4 bases and J by 0 bases, with 16 bases between the two germline ends. The CDR3 spells CASSLYLAVLSYNEQFF. The CDR3 DNA sequence: TGCGCCAGCAGCCTTTACTTAGCGGTCCTCTCCTACAATGAGCAGTTCTTC.

The chain recombines TRBV19 with TRBJ2-3; D is unresolved. Trimming cost V 0 bases and J 5 bases, with 12 bases left between them. The length of the CDR3 is 15 residues. In germline, CDR1 is LNHDA, CDR2 SQIVND (reference sequence). CDR3 sequence: CASSIDQTYGDTQYF. The CDR3, as DNA: TGTGCCAGTAGTATAGATCAAACCTATGGAGATACGCAGTATTTT. Using reference TRBV19 and TRBJ2-3 for the parts outside the CDR3, the full variable domain is DGGITQSPKYLFRKEGQNVTLSCEQNLNHDAMYWYRQDPGQGLRLIYYSQIVNDFQKGDIAEGYSVSREKKESFPLTVTSAQKNPTAFYLCASSIDQTYGDTQYFGPGTRLTVL.

The V gene is TRBV29-1, the J gene TRBJ2-5; the D gene is possibly TRBD1 (7 bases). Germline values: CDR1 SQVTM, CDR2 ANQGSEA. Trimming cost V 2 bases and J 2 bases, with 15 bases left between them. CDR3 length: 15 amino acids. CDR3 in DNA: TGCAGCGTTGAACACACCAGGGGGGATCAAGAGACCCAGTACTTC. It yields the protein CSVEHTRGDQETQYF.

V gene TRBV4-1 combines with J gene TRBJ1-1; D perhaps matches TRBD1 (5 bases). The CDR3 runs 18 residues. Trimming took 6 bases from V and 1 from J, leaving 24 bases between them. Germline V gives CDR1 MGHRA, CDR2 YSYEKL. Here the CDR3 DNA reads TGCGCCAGCAGGCACCCCTTGGGCGGACTTAGGGGGAACACTGAAGCTTTCTTT. Translating gives CASRHPLGGLRGNTEAFF.

This sequence joins TRBV7-9 and TRBJ2-4, with 14 bases that match TRBD2. J lost 6 bases, V lost 5 bases, and 12 bases had no gene match. Germline V gene lookup returns CDR1 SEHNR and CDR2 FQNEAQ (reference sequence). The CDR3 sequence is 18 residues long. This CDR3 is CASSSGTSGRGIINIQYF. As DNA, the CDR3 is TGTGCCAGCAGCAGCGGGACTAGCGGGAGAGGGATAATAAACATTCAGTACTTC.

The rearrangement joins TRBV2 to TRBJ1-3; TRBD1 is a possible D gene (5 bases). Germline V gene sequence: CDR1 SNHLY, CDR2 FYNNEI. This CDR3 is built from 15 residues. The V and J ends lost 6 bases and 2 bases respectively, with 14 bases between them. CDR3 in DNA: TGTGCCAGCAGCCCTGGGGGGTGGACTGGAAACACCATATATTTT. Its protein product is CASSPGGWTGNTIYF.

The chain recombines TRBV5-1 with TRBJ1-3; the D is unclear. Deletions cut 4 bases from V and 1 base from J, with 18 bases between. There are 17 residues in the CDR3. The germline V gene encodes CDR1 SGHRS and CDR2 YFSETQ. The CDR3 spells CASSPHVAAGSGNTIYF. CDR3 sequence (DNA): TGCGCCAGCAGCCCCCACGTCGCGGCTGGATCTGGAAACACCATATATTTT. The variable domain in full, with the rest retrieved from reference TRBV5-1 and TRBJ1-3, is KAGVTQTPRYLIKTRGQQVTLSCSPISGHRSVSWYQQTPGQGLQFLFEYFSETQRNKGNFPGRFSGRQFSNSRSEMNVSTLELGDSALYLCASSPHVAAGSGNTIYFGEGSWLTVV.

This rearrangement joins TRBV5-1 to TRBJ2-1, with 8 bases fitting TRBD2. The CDR3 runs to 14 residues. The ends lost 4 bases at V and 2 bases at J; junction bases unmatched: 2. Germline assignment: CDR1 SGHRS and CDR2 YFSETQ. The CDR3 DNA reads as TGCGCCAGCAGCACACTAGCGGCCTACAATGAGCAGTTCTTC. Its translation: CASSTLAAYNEQFF. Using reference TRBV5-1 and TRBJ2-1 for the parts outside the CDR3, the full variable domain is KAGVTQTPRYLIKTRGQQVTLSCSPISGHRSVSWYQQTPGQGLQFLFEYFSETQRNKGNFPGRFSGRQFSNSRSEMNVSTLELGDSALYLCASSTLAAYNEQFFGPGTRLTVL.

The V and J genes are TRBV7-9 and TRBJ1-4; TRBD1 might be the D (6 bases). The length of the CDR3 is 15 residues. V was clipped by 3 bases and J by 10 bases, with 18 bases between them. The germline V gene has CDR1 SEHNR and CDR2 FQNEAQ (reference sequence). CDR3 loop: CASSLSTGSMSKLFF. The CDR3 DNA follows: TGTGCCAGCAGCTTGTCAACAGGGTCCATGTCAAAACTGTTTTTT.

The rearrangement joins TRBV4-1 to TRBJ2-7; the D is unclear. The V gene's germline CDR1 is MGHRA and CDR2 YSYEKL. The CDR3 runs to 15 residues. Trimming left V 0 bases short and J 0 bases short, with 9 bases between. The CDR3 reads CASSQDWWPSYEQYF. The CDR3 coding sequence is TGCGCCAGCAGCCAAGATTGGTGGCCCTCCTACGAGCAGTACTTC.

The rearrangement links TRBV30 to TRBJ1-4, with D hard to call. This CDR3 has 13 residues. Trimming pared 0 bases from V and 7 bases from J, leaving 9 bases between. The germline gives CDR1 GTSNPN, CDR2 SVGIG (reference sequence). The CDR3 sequence is CAWSVRVFEKLFF. The CDR3 bases are TGTGCCTGGAGTGTCCGGGTTTTTGAAAAACTGTTTTTT.

The V gene is TRBV19, the J gene TRBJ1-2, with D uncertain. The CDR3 is 14 amino acids. CDR1 is LNHDA, CDR2 SQIVND, per germline (reference sequence). V gave up 3 bases and J gave up 2 bases, with 10 bases separating them. CDR3 bases: TGTGCCAGTAGTATTGGAACAGCGAACTATGGCTACACCTTC. Protein sequence: CASSIGTANYGYTF.

This clone was counted once. This chain joins TRBV10-3 and TRBJ2-5; D remains unclear. This CDR3 comprises 12 residues. CDR1 and CDR2 from the germline V gene are ENHRY and SYGVKD. V lost 5 bases and J 8 bases, leaving 12 bases between the germline ends. In nucleotides, the CDR3 is TGTGCCATCAGTACCCCCGAATCCACCCAGTACTTC. Translation gives CAISTPESTQYF.

This chain connects TRBV6-1 to TRBJ2-3, with TRBD2 identical over 9 bases. CDR1 and CDR2 from the germline V gene are MNHNS and SASEGT. The CDR3 consists of 15 residues. J was trimmed by 5 bases and V by 4 bases; bases with no gene match: 7. The CDR3 reads CASSGIAGVGDTQYF. The CDR3 nucleotides are TGTGCCAGCAGTGGGATAGCGGGAGTGGGAGATACGCAGTATTTT.

This clone was picked up a small number of times. V and J are TRBV19 and TRBJ2-7; D might be TRBD1 or TRBD2, each matching 6 bases. There are 14 residues in the CDR3. Per germline, CDR1 LNHDA and CDR2 SQIVND (reference sequence). V was shortened by 5 bases and J by 1 base, with 12 bases between the two germline ends. CDR3 residues: CASSPRDTSYEQYF. The CDR3 DNA is TGTGCCAGTAGTCCGCGGGACACATCCTACGAGCAGTACTTC.

The gene calls are TRBV28 and TRBJ2-5; 13 bases map to TRBD2. Germline loops: CDR1 MDHEN, CDR2 SYDVKM. V trimming: 3 bases; J trimming: 5 bases; junction bases outside the gene matches: 6. CDR3 length equals 16 residues. This chain's CDR3 is CASSLGLAGKGETQYF. CDR3 DNA sequence: TGTGCCAGCAGTTTGGGACTAGCGGGGAAAGGGGAGACCCAGTACTTC. Variable domain in full (rest from reference TRBV28 and TRBJ2-5): DVKVTQSSRYLVKRTGEKVFLECVQDMDHENMFWYRQDPGLGLRLIYFSYDVKMKEKGDIPEGYSVSREKKERFSLILESASTNQTSMYLCASSLGLAGKGETQYFGPGTRLLVL.

This chain connects TRBV7-2 to TRBJ2-5; no definite D call. Germline CDR1 reads SGHTA; CDR2 reads FQGNSA. There are 11 residues in the CDR3. Trimming removed 5 bases at V and 6 bases at J, with 7 bases between. CDR3 loop: CASSGLKTQYF. Here the CDR3 DNA reads TGTGCCAGCAGCGGTTTGAAGACCCAGTACTTC.

The chain links TRBV25-1 to TRBJ2-2; D tentatively fits TRBD1 or TRBD2 (5 bases each). In germline, CDR1 is MGHDK, CDR2 SYGVNS. This CDR3 contains 13 residues. The V end lost 4 bases, the J end lost 6 bases, and 9 bases lay between the germline ends. This CDR3 reads CASSAEGPGELFF. The CDR3 coding sequence is TGTGCCAGCAGTGCAGAGGGGCCCGGGGAGCTGTTTTTT.

This clone was counted a single time. The chain carries TRBV2 and TRBJ2-3; D may be TRBD2 (5 bases). Germline CDR1 SNHLY, CDR2 FYNNEI. V was trimmed by 7 bases and J by 0 bases, leaving 17 bases between them. The CDR3 is 16 residues long. The CDR3 region is CASNQPSNPSTDTQYF. CDR3 nucleotides: TGTGCCAGCAATCAACCTAGCAATCCTAGCACAGATACGCAGTATTTT.

This chain connects TRBV6-1 to TRBJ2-7, with TRBD1 matching over 7 bases. The CDR3 is 13 amino acids. The V and J ends lost 8 bases and 5 bases, in that order; junction bases with no gene match: 9. CDR1 and CDR2 (germline): MNHNS, SASEGT. The CDR3 DNA is TGTGCCAGCTCCCGAGACAGGGATAACGAGCAGTACTTC. The encoded protein is CASSRDRDNEQYF.